This is a list of T cell receptor beta chains from one sample in a study of cytomegalovirus exposure and HLA in healthy donors. The assay was immunoSEQ multiplex PCR, and TCRdb's table has in-frame clones only and misses some. The sample holds 150,000 or so clones, about 94% seen once. Sample: PBMCs. Receptors originate from a man in his late teens or twenties in good health and CMV-seropositive. Both conserved end residues are part of each CDR3. A D gene is named only where the DNA matches it firmly. Size tells how often a clone was seen (once, few, many) or the class of an expanded clone, and some rows leave it out.

d_call: TRBD2; clone_size: once; j_call: TRBJ2-1; v_call: TRBV7-9; cdr3_aa: CASSLLAGANYNEQFF; cdr3_nt: TGTGCCAGCAGCTTATTAGCGGGAGCTAACTACAATGAGCAGTTCTTC
d_call: TRBD1; clone_size: NA; j_call: TRBJ2-5; v_call: TRBV5-1; cdr3_aa: CASSLRGQGDGTQYF; cdr3_nt: TGCGCCAGCAGCTTGAGGGGACAGGGGGATGGGACCCAGTACTTC
d_call: NA; clone_size: NA; j_call: TRBJ1-1; v_call: TRBV5-6; cdr3_aa: CASSLGYVYPGTEAFF; cdr3_nt: TGTGCCAGCAGCTTGGGCTACGTATACCCGGGCACTGAAGCTTTCTTT
d_call: TRBD1; clone_size: NA; j_call: TRBJ1-1; v_call: TRBV5-1; cdr3_aa: CASSLDRGLAEAFF; cdr3_nt: TGCGCCAGCAGCCTCGACAGGGGGCTGGCTGAAGCTTTCTTT
d_call: TRBD1; clone_size: NA; j_call: TRBJ2-1; v_call: TRBV27; cdr3_aa: CASSWTGSYNEQFF; cdr3_nt: TGTGCCAGCAGTTGGACAGGCTCCTACAATGAGCAGTTCTTC
d_call: TRBD2; clone_size: NA; j_call: TRBJ2-5; v_call: TRBV6-1; cdr3_aa: CASSAGTSVRTQYF; cdr3_nt: TGTGCCAGCAGTGCCGGGACTAGCGTTCGGACCCAGTACTTC
d_call: NA; clone_size: NA; j_call: TRBJ1-1; v_call: TRBV5-1; cdr3_aa: CASRAAIGSEAFF; cdr3_nt: TGCGCCAGCAGAGCGGCTATAGGGTCTGAAGCTTTCTTT
d_call: NA; clone_size: NA; j_call: TRBJ2-4; v_call: TRBV16; cdr3_aa: CASSPYGHGDGLQYF; cdr3_nt: TGTGCCAGCAGCCCTTATGGCCACGGGGATGGGCTTCAGTACTTC
d_call: NA; clone_size: NA; j_call: TRBJ2-5; v_call: TRBV2; cdr3_aa: CASSVFGGLNQETQYF; cdr3_nt: TGTGCCAGCAGTGTCTTTGGAGGGTTGAACCAAGAGACCCAGTACTTC
d_call: NA; clone_size: NA; j_call: TRBJ2-3; v_call: TRBV29-1; cdr3_aa: CSTRRGLEAGSTDTQYF; cdr3_nt: TGCAGCACGAGAAGAGGGCTGGAAGCCGGTAGCACAGATACGCAGTATTTT
d_call: NA; clone_size: NA; j_call: TRBJ2-7; v_call: TRBV21-1; cdr3_aa: CASSKAGTSGRIFYEQYF; cdr3_nt: TGTGCCAGCAGCAAAGCGGGGACTAGCGGGAGGATTTTCTACGAGCAGTACTTC
d_call: TRBD2; clone_size: NA; j_call: TRBJ2-1; v_call: TRBV28; cdr3_aa: CASSSGTSIDNEQFF; cdr3_nt: TGTGCCAGCAGTTCCGGGACTAGCATTGACAATGAGCAGTTCTTC
d_call: NA; clone_size: NA; j_call: TRBJ2-7; v_call: TRBV10-3; cdr3_aa: CAISEFGQPYEQYF; cdr3_nt: TGTGCCATCAGTGAGTTTGGACAGCCTTACGAGCAGTACTTC
d_call: NA; clone_size: NA; j_call: TRBJ2-3; v_call: TRBV29-1; cdr3_aa: CSASPSTDTQYF; cdr3_nt: TGCAGCGCCTCCCCCAGCACAGATACGCAGTATTTT
d_call: NA; clone_size: NA; j_call: TRBJ2-2; v_call: TRBV5-4; cdr3_aa: CASSFVGGNTGELFF; cdr3_nt: TGTGCCAGCAGCTTCGTGGGGGGGAACACCGGGGAGCTGTTTTTT
d_call: TRBD2; clone_size: NA; j_call: TRBJ2-3; v_call: TRBV15; cdr3_aa: CATSRGVMGGSTDTQYF; cdr3_nt: TGTGCCACCAGCAGAGGGGTCATGGGGGGGAGCACAGATACGCAGTATTTT
d_call: NA; clone_size: NA; j_call: TRBJ1-5; v_call: TRBV2; cdr3_aa: CASTQGPVQPQHF; cdr3_nt: TGTGCCAGCACGCAGGGGCCGGTTCAGCCCCAGCATTTT
d_call: TRBD2; clone_size: NA; j_call: TRBJ2-2; v_call: TRBV19; cdr3_aa: CASSIGSGIAGELFF; cdr3_nt: TGTGCCAGTAGTATCGGTAGCGGGATTGCCGGGGAGCTGTTTTTT
d_call: NA; clone_size: NA; j_call: TRBJ1-4; v_call: TRBV11-2; cdr3_aa: CASSLVRQGGLFF; cdr3_nt: TGTGCCAGCAGCTTAGTTAGGCAGGGAGGACTGTTTTTT
d_call: TRBD1; clone_size: NA; j_call: TRBJ1-5; v_call: TRBV11-2; cdr3_aa: CASSLGTGGQPQHF; cdr3_nt: TGTGCCAGCAGCTTAGGGACAGGGGGTCAGCCCCAGCATTTT
d_call: TRBD2; clone_size: NA; j_call: TRBJ2-1; v_call: TRBV10-3; cdr3_aa: CAISDGTSGRVNEQFF; cdr3_nt: TGTGCCATCAGTGACGGGACTAGCGGGAGAGTGAATGAGCAGTTCTTC
d_call: NA; clone_size: NA; j_call: TRBJ2-3; v_call: TRBV19; cdr3_aa: CATRWGGSDTQYF; cdr3_nt: TGTGCCACCCGATGGGGGGGCTCGGATACGCAGTATTTT
d_call: NA; clone_size: NA; j_call: TRBJ2-7; v_call: TRBV2; cdr3_aa: CASTSEVEQYF; cdr3_nt: TGTGCCAGCACGTCAGAAGTCGAGCAGTACTTC
d_call: TRBD1; clone_size: NA; j_call: TRBJ1-1; v_call: TRBV5-6; cdr3_aa: CASSAASLRGPDTEAFF; cdr3_nt: TGTGCCAGCAGCGCTGCATCCCTGAGGGGGCCGGACACTGAAGCTTTCTTT
d_call: NA; clone_size: NA; j_call: TRBJ1-2; v_call: TRBV6-1; cdr3_aa: CASSERTGPGYTF; cdr3_nt: TGTGCCAGCAGTGAAAGAACAGGTCCTGGCTACACCTTC
d_call: TRBD1; clone_size: NA; j_call: TRBJ1-1; v_call: TRBV7-3; cdr3_aa: CATVFRDRQNTEAFF; cdr3_nt: TGTGCCACCGTCTTCCGGGACAGGCAGAACACTGAAGCTTTCTTT
d_call: TRBD2; clone_size: NA; j_call: TRBJ2-2; v_call: TRBV2; cdr3_aa: CASRTSGSGHTGELFF; cdr3_nt: TGTGCCAGCAGGACTAGCGGGAGTGGTCACACCGGGGAGCTGTTTTTT
d_call: TRBD1; clone_size: NA; j_call: TRBJ1-1; v_call: TRBV5-1; cdr3_aa: CASSLPQGWGTEAFF; cdr3_nt: TGCGCCAGCAGCCTTCCACAGGGGTGGGGTACTGAAGCTTTCTTT
d_call: NA; clone_size: NA; j_call: TRBJ2-2; v_call: TRBV27; cdr3_aa: CASSAKGTRANTGELFF; cdr3_nt: TGTGCCAGCAGTGCGAAGGGCACCAGGGCGAACACCGGGGAGCTGTTTTTT
d_call: TRBD2; clone_size: NA; j_call: TRBJ2-7; v_call: TRBV5-4; cdr3_aa: CASSFGRSGRSYEQYF; cdr3_nt: TGTGCCAGCAGCTTTGGCCGTAGCGGGAGGTCCTACGAGCAGTACTTC
d_call: NA; clone_size: NA; j_call: TRBJ1-6; v_call: TRBV5-1; cdr3_aa: CASSLGTAIYNSPLHF; cdr3_nt: TGCGCCAGCAGCTTGGGGACAGCGATCTATAATTCACCCCTCCACTTT
d_call: TRBD2; clone_size: once; j_call: TRBJ2-2; v_call: TRBV7-9; cdr3_aa: CASSLASIGLAGVGELFF; cdr3_nt: TGTGCCAGCAGCTTAGCGAGTATTGGACTAGCGGGAGTCGGGGAGCTGTTTTTT
d_call: NA; clone_size: NA; j_call: TRBJ1-2; v_call: TRBV29-1; cdr3_aa: CSVDDSNYGYTF; cdr3_nt: TGCAGCGTTGACGACAGTAACTATGGCTACACCTTC
d_call: NA; clone_size: NA; j_call: TRBJ2-1; v_call: TRBV9; cdr3_aa: CASSVVGSLEGSFF; cdr3_nt: TGTGCCAGCAGCGTAGTAGGTAGTTTGGAGGGTTCGTTCTTC
d_call: TRBD2; clone_size: NA; j_call: TRBJ2-2; v_call: TRBV27; cdr3_aa: CASSLGLADLPGELFF; cdr3_nt: TGTGCCAGCAGTTTAGGTCTAGCGGACCTCCCCGGGGAGCTGTTTTTT